A selection of T cell receptor beta chains follows, all from one sample in a study of PD-1 blockade in classical Hodgkin lymphoma. Profiled with immunoSEQ multiplex PCR; TCRdb holds only in-frame clones, not every one. In the table there are some 43,000 clones, approximately 90% of which are singletons. The sequencing here drew on peripheral blood mononuclear cells (PBMCs), taken before the second cycle of nivolumab. These TCRs come from a human donor with classical Hodgkin lymphoma. The CDR3 runs from the conserved cysteine through the conserved F or W. The D gene is left open where the match is weak. A row's size may be missing; if present it is once, few, many or a size class.

13,.,.,TRBJ1-4,TRBV28,TGTGCCAGCAGTGGCGGAATTAATGAAAAACTGTTTTTT,CASSGGINEKLFF
14,TRBD1,.,TRBJ2-5,TRBV9,TGTGCCAGCAGCGTAGGGACAGGGAAAGAGACCCAGTACTTC,CASSVGTGKETQYF
14,.,.,TRBJ1-1,TRBV29-1,TGCAGCGTTGGGGTGGACCCGCTGAACACTGAAGCTTTCTTT,CSVGVDPLNTEAFF
18,.,.,TRBJ2-7,TRBV15,TGTGCCACCAGCAGAGATCCCCTTGGCAGGGCCCCCAACTACGAGCAGTACTTC,CATSRDPLGRAPNYEQYF
15,.,once,TRBJ2-3,TRBV7-6,TGTGCCAGCAGCTTAACCGCCCATAGCACAGATACGCAGTATTTT,CASSLTAHSTDTQYF
13,.,.,TRBJ1-1,TRBV4-1,TGCGCCAGCAGCCAAGAATGGTCGGTTGAAGCTTTCTTT,CASSQEWSVEAFF
14,TRBD1,.,TRBJ2-3,TRBV6-5,TGTGCCGGTCGACAGGGGTCGAGCACAGATACGCAGTATTTT,CAGRQGSSTDTQYF
17,TRBD2,.,TRBJ2-5,TRBV28,TGTGCCAGCATCCATACTGGTTGGGGACTAGCGGAAGAGACCCAGTACTTC,CASIHTGWGLAEETQYF
14,TRBD2,.,TRBJ2-2,TRBV18,TGTGCCAGCTCAGGACTAGTCAACACCGGGGAGCTGTTTTTT,CASSGLVNTGELFF
12,.,.,TRBJ2-7,TRBV27,TGTGCCAGCAGTCTACAGGGTTCTGAGCAGTACTTC,CASSLQGSEQYF
13,.,.,TRBJ1-5,TRBV25-1,TGTGCCAGCAGTGAATGGGGGAATCAGCCCCAGCATTTT,CASSEWGNQPQHF
15,TRBD1,.,TRBJ1-5,TRBV6-1,TGTGCCAGCACCCCGGACAGGTTAAGCAATCAGCCCCAGCATTTT,CASTPDRLSNQPQHF